This TCR beta chain was obtained from a study of blood T cell repertoires in COVID-19. As for the study in general: COVID-19 samples collected from the United States, Italy and Spain covered acute and convalescent phases. Nucleic acid was either cDNA or gDNA, and it came from T cells, B-cell-depleted T cells, or PBMCs.

In the original analysis: Reference gene primer amplification in the assay estimated nucleated cell counts. TCRdb keeps only in-frame clones here, not all; method: immunoSEQ multiplex PCR. The V and J calls and clone size are taken from that table; D and trimming were inferred from the DNA. The sample carries about 170,000 clones, around 88% recorded once. The V end was cut by 3 bases, the J end by 10 bases, with 10 bases between. The CDR3 extends over 13 amino acids. Sequencing used peripheral blood. The sequence came from a woman aged 70-85 years who had recovered from COVID-19. The V and J genes are TRBV12-3 or TRBV12-4 and TRBJ1-6; no clear D. The CDR3 here is CASSFSPSSPLHF. CDR3 sequence (DNA): TGTGCCAGCAGTTTTAGCCCGAGCTCACCCCTCCACTTT.